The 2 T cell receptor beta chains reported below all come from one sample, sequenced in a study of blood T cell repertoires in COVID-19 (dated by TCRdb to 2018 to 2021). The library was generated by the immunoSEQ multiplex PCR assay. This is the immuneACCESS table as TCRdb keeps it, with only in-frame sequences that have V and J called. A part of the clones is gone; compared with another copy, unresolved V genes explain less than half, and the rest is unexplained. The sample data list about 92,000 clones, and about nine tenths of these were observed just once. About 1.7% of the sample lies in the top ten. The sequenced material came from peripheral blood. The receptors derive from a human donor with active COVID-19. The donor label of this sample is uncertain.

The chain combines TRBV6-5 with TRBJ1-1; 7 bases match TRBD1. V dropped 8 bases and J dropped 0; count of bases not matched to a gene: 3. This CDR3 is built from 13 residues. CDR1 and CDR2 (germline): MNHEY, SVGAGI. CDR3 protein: CASGTEMNTEAFF. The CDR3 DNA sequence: TGTGCCAGCGGGACAGAGATGAACACTGAAGCTTTCTTT.

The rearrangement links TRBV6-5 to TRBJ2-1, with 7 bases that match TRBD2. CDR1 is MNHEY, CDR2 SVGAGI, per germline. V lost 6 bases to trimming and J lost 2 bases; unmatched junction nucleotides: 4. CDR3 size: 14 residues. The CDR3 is CASRPGGTYNEQFF. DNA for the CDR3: TGTGCCAGCAGGCCGGGGGGAACCTACAATGAGCAGTTCTTC.